These 27 T cell receptor beta chains were sequenced from one sample in a study of blood T cell repertoires in COVID-19. Here immunoSEQ multiplex PCR was the method, and the copy in TCRdb shows in-frame clones only, minus some. The table shows about 130,000 clones, with about 80% occurring only once. Sequenced input: PBMCs or T cells enriched from blood (not recorded which). The receptors derive from a man between 50 and 59 years old who had recovered from COVID-19.

The V and J genes are TRBV19 and TRBJ2-5, with unresolved D. The CDR3 loop spans 15 amino acids. Trimming cost V 4 bases and J 1 base, with 13 bases left between them. Germline V gives CDR1 LNHDA, CDR2 SQIVND (reference sequence). CDR3 region: CASSRSASFQETQYF. The CDR3 DNA reads as TGTGCCAGTAGTAGAAGCGCGTCGTTCCAAGAGACCCAGTACTTC.

This clone was detected only a few times. The chain couples TRBV11-2 to TRBJ1-1; D perhaps matches TRBD1 (6 bases). Deletions cut 3 bases from V and 6 bases from J, with 14 bases between. The CDR3 covers 14 residues. Germline V lookup: CDR1 SGHAT, CDR2 FQNNGV. The chain's CDR3 is CASSFAGEGAEAFF. In DNA form, the CDR3 reads TGTGCCAGCAGCTTTGCAGGGGAGGGGGCTGAAGCTTTCTTT.

V gene TRBV6-5 combines with J gene TRBJ2-7; 7 bases match TRBD2. CDR3 size: 14 residues. J gave up 3 bases and V 7 bases, and 9 bases lay outside the gene matches. Per the germline V gene, CDR1 is MNHEY and CDR2 is SVGAGI. The chain's CDR3 is CASTRAGLSYEQYF. CDR3 nucleotide sequence: TGTGCCAGCACCCGAGCGGGACTCAGCTACGAGCAGTACTTC.

CDR3 nucleotide sequence: TGTGCCAGTAGTACGGGGACAGGGGGGTCCAATCAGCCCCAGCATTTT. Translating it yields CASSTGTGGSNQPQHF. The J gene is TRBJ1-5, the V gene TRBV19; 11 bases line up with TRBD1. Germline lookup yields CDR1 LNHDA and CDR2 SQIVND (reference sequence). The trim removed 4 bases at V and 3 bases at J, leaving 5 bases unmatched. This CDR3 is built from 16 residues.

The J gene is TRBJ2-7, the V gene TRBV6-2 or TRBV6-3, with 7 bases matching TRBD1. Looked up from germline, CDR1 is MNHEY and CDR2 is SVGEGT. The CDR3 loop spans 16 amino acids. The V gene end was trimmed by 0 bases and the J gene end by 5 bases; junction bases not matched to a gene: 10. CDR3 DNA sequence: TGTGCCAGCAGTTACTCGATTCACAGGGGAAGGGACGAGCAGTACTTC. Protein: CASSYSIHRGRDEQYF.

This clone has just a few counts. The chain uses TRBV5-1 and TRBJ1-2, with TRBD1 matching 7 bases. The length of the CDR3 is 11 residues. Germline CDR1 is SGHRS and CDR2 is YFSETQ. After removal of 9 bases from V and 7 bases from J, the junction contained 6 bases not matched to a gene. CDR3 loop: CATQGGGGYTF. The CDR3 coding sequence is TGCGCCACCCAGGGGGGCGGTGGCTACACCTTC. The full variable domain, rest sourced from reference TRBV5-1 and TRBJ1-2, is KAGVTQTPRYLIKTRGQQVTLSCSPISGHRSVSWYQQTPGQGLQFLFEYFSETQRNKGNFPGRFSGRQFSNSRSEMNVSTLELGDSALYLCATQGGGGYTFGSGTRLTVV.

The table lists this clone with a count of one. The V and J genes are TRBV21-1 and TRBJ1-6. TRBV21-1 has pseudogene status. This CDR3 has 16 residues. The CDR3 region has the DNA TGTGCCAGCAGCAAAGCCGAGGGCCGGATGGATTCACCCCTCCACTTT. Translation gives CASSKAEGRMDSPLHF.

CDR3 in amino acids: CASSQDINTEAFF. CDR3 nucleotides: TGTGCCAGCAGCCAGGACATAAACACTGAAGCTTTCTTT. The chain couples TRBV7-3 to TRBJ1-1; the D gene is possibly TRBD1 (5 bases). Trimming removed 5 bases at V and 2 bases at J, with 9 bases between. CDR3 size: 13 residues. Germline values: CDR1 SGHTA, CDR2 FQGTGA.

This rearrangement joins TRBV6-2 or TRBV6-3 to TRBJ2-7; 10 bases are shared with TRBD1. Germline values: CDR1 MNHEY, CDR2 SVGEGT. The CDR3 runs 16 residues. Unmatched junction bases numbered 6, after V lost 2 bases and J lost 2 bases. The CDR3 here is CASSYPGQGVPYEQYF. In nucleotides, the CDR3 is TGTGCCAGCAGTTACCCTGGACAGGGGGTCCCCTACGAGCAGTACTTC.

The rearrangement uses TRBV27 and TRBJ1-5; 9 bases agree with TRBD1. Unmatched junction bases numbered 11, after V lost 2 bases and J lost 6 bases. The CDR3 extends over 17 amino acids. The V gene's germline CDR1 is MNHEY and CDR2 SMNVEV (reference sequence). The CDR3 nucleotides are TGTGCCAGCAGTTTACGGGGGACAGGGATTTTGTTTCAGCCCCAGCATTTT. It translates to CASSLRGTGILFQPQHF.

V and J are TRBV11-1 and TRBJ2-5; 7 bases agree with TRBD1. The CDR3 has 14 amino acids. V lost 1 base to trimming and J lost 3 bases; unmatched junction nucleotides: 2. Germline V gene sequence: CDR1 SGHAT, CDR2 FQDESV (reference sequence). CDR3 amino acids: CASSLGDRKETQYF. In DNA, the CDR3 is TGTGCCAGCAGCTTAGGGGACAGAAAAGAGACCCAGTACTTC.

The genes are TRBV7-3 and TRBJ1-1; 11 positions match TRBD1. Unmatched junction bases numbered 3, after V lost 5 bases and J lost 1 base. Germline values: CDR1 SGHTA, CDR2 FQGTGA. The CDR3 extends over 15 amino acids. CDR3 in amino acids: CASSAGQGANTEAFF. In DNA form, the CDR3 reads TGTGCCAGCAGCGCTGGACAGGGGGCGAACACTGAAGCTTTCTTT.

This chain uses TRBV2 with TRBJ1-2; TRBD1 matches 9 bases. CDR3 length: 13 residues. Trimming cost V 6 bases and J 7 bases; bases outside gene matches: 6. Germline lookup yields CDR1 SNHLY and CDR2 FYNNEI. This CDR3 reads CASRAGQGLGYTF. CDR3 DNA: TGTGCCAGCAGGGCGGGACAGGGACTTGGCTACACCTTC.

The V call is TRBV6-5, the J call TRBJ1-5; TRBD1 is a possible D gene (6 bases). V lost 6 bases and J 1 base, leaving 13 bases between the germline ends. The CDR3 runs 15 residues. Germline CDR1 reads MNHEY; CDR2 reads SVGAGI. The CDR3 sequence is CASRTETGSNQPQHF. The CDR3 nucleotides read TGTGCCAGCAGAACCGAGACAGGCAGCAATCAGCCCCAGCATTTT.

The J gene is TRBJ2-4, the V gene TRBV2; 8 bases are a match to TRBD1. The CDR3 has 16 residues. V trimming: 3 bases; J trimming: 0 bases; junction bases outside the gene matches: 4. Germline CDR1 SNHLY, CDR2 FYNNEI. In DNA form, the CDR3 reads TGTGCCAGCAGTGAGTCGACAGGGGTAGCCAAAAACATTCAGTACTTC. It specifies CASSESTGVAKNIQYF. The entire variable domain, with the rest obtained from reference TRBV2 and TRBJ2-4, is as follows: EPEVTQTPSHQVTQMGQEVILRCVPISNHLYFYWYRQILGQKVEFLVSFYNNEISEKSEIFDDQFSVERPDGSNFTLKIRSTKLEDSAMYFCASSESTGVAKNIQYFGAGTRLSVL.

The chain recombines TRBV27 with TRBJ2-7; 7 nucleotides align to TRBD1. This CDR3 spans 19 amino acids. Germline values: CDR1 MNHEY, CDR2 SMNVEV (reference sequence). Trimming removed 4 bases from V and 4 bases from J; junction bases left unmatched: 22. The CDR3 DNA reads as TGTGCCAGCAGTTCAGCCGGGACAGATATCCACTATACCCTATACGAGCAGTACTTC. Encoded protein: CASSSAGTDIHYTLYEQYF.

V usage is TRBV4-2 and J usage is TRBJ1-6; TRBD1 matches 12 bases. With 4 bases clipped from V and 5 bases from J, the junction kept 18 bases outside the gene matches. Germline values: CDR1 LGHNA, CDR2 YNFKEQ. The CDR3 totals 21 residues. CDR3 nucleotides: TGTGCCAGCAGCCTCCGGGACAGGGGGCGCTTTGGCAGCCGAAATAATTCACCCCTCCACTTT. Translation gives CASSLRDRGRFGSRNNSPLHF.

This clone was seen only once. The chain couples TRBV7-4 to TRBJ2-1; tentatively, D is TRBD2 (5 bases). V dropped 1 base and J dropped 4 bases, with 20 bases sitting between them. The V gene's germline CDR1 is SGHVT and CDR2 SQSDAQ. CDR3 size: 18 residues. Here the CDR3 DNA reads TGTGCCAGCAGCTTAGGTAAGGGAGCGGACCTTCCTTACAATGAGCAGTTCTTC. The encoded protein is CASSLGKGADLPYNEQFF.

This clone is a singleton in its sample. The chain employs TRBV5-1 and TRBJ2-7; TRBD2 agrees at 11 bases. The CDR3 is 16 amino acids. In germline, CDR1 is SGHRS, CDR2 YFSETQ. Trimming took 4 bases from V and 0 from J; bases not matched to a gene: 6. CDR3 in amino acids: CASSPRLAGSSYEQYF. The CDR3 DNA follows: TGCGCCAGCAGCCCCCGACTAGCGGGGAGCTCCTACGAGCAGTACTTC.

V gene TRBV4-3 combines with J gene TRBJ1-4; D might be TRBD1 (5 bases). V was cut by 2 bases and J by 8 bases, with 9 bases left in between. There are 13 residues in the CDR3. Germline loops: CDR1 LGHNA, CDR2 YSLEER. In DNA form, the CDR3 reads TGCGCCAGCAGCCAAACAGGAGGGGAAAAACTGTTTTTT. Translating gives CASSQTGGEKLFF.

This chain uses TRBV29-1 with TRBJ2-1; 14 bases map to TRBD2. V lost 1 base to trimming and J lost 4 bases; unmatched junction nucleotides: 3. The length of the CDR3 is 16 residues. Germline V gives CDR1 SQVTM, CDR2 ANQGSEA. DNA of the CDR3: TGCAGCGTTGAAGGGGGACTAGCGGGGGTATACAATGAGCAGTTCTTC. It specifies CSVEGGLAGVYNEQFF.

This chain links TRBV5-1 with TRBJ2-1, with a possible D match to TRBD1 (5 bases). The CDR3 extends over 13 amino acids. Germline assignment: CDR1 SGHRS and CDR2 YFSETQ. Trimming removed 2 bases at V and 4 bases at J, with 7 bases between. For the CDR3, the DNA is TGCGCCAGCAGCTTCGACAGATACAATGAGCAGTTCTTC. This gives the protein CASSFDRYNEQFF.

This chain uses TRBV7-9 with TRBJ1-2, with a possible D match to TRBD1 (6 bases). The length of the CDR3 is 15 residues. V was trimmed by 2 bases and J by 2 bases, leaving 12 bases between them. Germline loops: CDR1 SEHNR, CDR2 FQNEAQ (reference sequence). This CDR3 is CASSLPGVRNYGYTF. Written as DNA, the CDR3 is TGTGCCAGCAGCTTACCAGGGGTTAGAAACTATGGCTACACCTTC.

Of note for this clone: One end of the junction does not line up with germline, which may come from a read error. The chain is built from TRBV7-7 and TRBJ2-1; weak D call: TRBD1 (6 bases). The CDR3 is 13 amino acids. Per the germline V gene, CDR1 is SSHAT and CDR2 is FNYEAQ (reference sequence). The CDR3 spells CASSSTGYNEQFF. CDR3 nucleotide sequence: TGTGCTAGCAGCTCGACAGGTTACAATGAGCAGTTCTTC. The entire variable domain, with the rest obtained from reference TRBV7-7 and TRBJ2-1, is as follows: GAGVSQSPRYKVTKRGQDVTLRCDPISSHATLYWYQQALGQGPEFLTYFNYEAQPDKSGLPSDRFSAERPEGSISTLTIQRTEQRDSAMYRCASSSTGYNEQFFGPGTRLTVL.

This clone was picked up one time. The CDR3 reads CSASRPSGYEQYF. CDR3 DNA sequence: TGCAGTGCTAGTAGGCCTAGCGGGTACGAGCAGTACTTC. V is TRBV20-1 and J is TRBJ2-7; 8 positions match TRBD2. V lost 3 bases and J lost 4; bases outside the gene matches: 5. The germline CDR1 and CDR2 sequences are DFQATT and SNEGSKA (reference sequence). The CDR3 length is 13 residues.

The chain joins TRBV28 to TRBJ1-5, with 8 nucleotides matching TRBD2. TRBJ2-3 matches the DNA end more closely, so the J call is doubtful. The CDR3 spans 13 residues. The germline gives CDR1 MDHEN, CDR2 SYDVKM. DNA for the CDR3: TGTGCCAGCAGGCGGGAGGCGGGCGGGCCCCAGTATTTT. It specifies CASRREAGGPQYF.

The rearrangement joins TRBV6-5 to TRBJ1-6; tentatively, D is TRBD1 (5 bases). The CDR3 is 14 amino acids. Germline CDR1 MNHEY, CDR2 SVGAGI. The germline V and J ends were trimmed by 5 bases and 6 bases, with 11 bases remaining between them. CDR3 sequence: CASSPQGFNSPLHF. DNA for the CDR3: TGTGCCAGCAGTCCCCAGGGATTTAATTCACCCCTCCACTTT.